This TCR beta chain comes out of a study of T-cell reconstitution after alpha-beta-depleted transplantation in children. Whole-study findings and limits: Where alpha-beta T cells came from about two months after transplant was reportedly several hundred expanded graft clones.

The germline V gene has CDR1 SGHDT and CDR2 YYEEEE. The ends were cut back, 4 bases at V and 3 bases at J, with 16 bases in the middle. The CDR3 is 16 amino acids. Many counts were recorded for this clonotype. The antigen remains undetermined. TCRbeta library construction was performed incorporating unique molecular identifiers. TCRdb called the PCR reads again in MiXCR, with one record for every CDR3 protein. Of 200,000 to 250,000 distinct CDR3 sequences listed, less than 9% are singletons. The sequenced sample was PBMCs, mostly from graft donor cells, obtained 180 days after TCRalphabeta/CD19-depleted stem cell transplant. This sequence joins TRBV5-6 and TRBJ2-2, with D maybe TRBD1 (6 bases). The clonotype comes from a male patient between 10 and 17 years old who had a stem cell transplant for acute lymphoblastic leukemia, so the T cells may come from the graft donor. CDR3 in DNA: TGTGCCAGCAGCCCTGGGGACACCCCACACACCGGGGAGCTGTTTTTT. This codes for CASSPGDTPHTGELFF.